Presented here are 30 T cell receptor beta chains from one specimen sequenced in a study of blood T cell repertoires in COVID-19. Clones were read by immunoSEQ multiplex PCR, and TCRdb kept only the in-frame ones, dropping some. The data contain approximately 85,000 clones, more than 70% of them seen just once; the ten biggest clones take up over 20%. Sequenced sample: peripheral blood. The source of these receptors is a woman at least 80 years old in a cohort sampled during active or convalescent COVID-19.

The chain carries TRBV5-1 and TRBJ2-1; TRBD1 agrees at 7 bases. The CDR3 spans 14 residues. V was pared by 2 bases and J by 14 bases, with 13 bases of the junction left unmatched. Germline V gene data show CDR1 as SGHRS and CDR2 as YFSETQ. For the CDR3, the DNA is TGCGCCAGCAGCTTAAGTTCACAGGGGAAGGTTGAGTTCTTC. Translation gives CASSLSSQGKVEFF. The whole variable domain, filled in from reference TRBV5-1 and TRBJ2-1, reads KAGVTQTPRYLIKTRGQQVTLSCSPISGHRSVSWYQQTPGQGLQFLFEYFSETQRNKGNFPGRFSGRQFSNSRSEMNVSTLELGDSALYLCASSLSSQGKVEFFGPGTRLTVL.

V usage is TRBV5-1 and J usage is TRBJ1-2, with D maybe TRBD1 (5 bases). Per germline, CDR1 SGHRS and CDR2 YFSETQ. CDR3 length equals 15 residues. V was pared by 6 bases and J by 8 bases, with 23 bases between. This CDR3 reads CASTIGGGEPRGYTF. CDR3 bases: TGCGCCAGCACCATTGGAGGAGGGGAACCGAGGGGCTACACCTTC.

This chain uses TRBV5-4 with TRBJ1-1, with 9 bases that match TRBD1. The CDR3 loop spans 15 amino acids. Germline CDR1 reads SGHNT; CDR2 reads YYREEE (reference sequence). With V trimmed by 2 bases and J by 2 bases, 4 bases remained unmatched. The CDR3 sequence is CASSFPGQGNTEAFF. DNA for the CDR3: TGTGCCAGCAGCTTCCCGGGACAGGGTAACACTGAAGCTTTCTTT. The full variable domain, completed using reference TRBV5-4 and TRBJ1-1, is ETGVTQSPTHLIKTRGQQVTLRCSSQSGHNTVSWYQQALGQGPQFIFQYYREEENGRGNFPPRFSGLQFPNYSSELNVNALELDDSALYLCASSFPGQGNTEAFFGQGTRLTVV.

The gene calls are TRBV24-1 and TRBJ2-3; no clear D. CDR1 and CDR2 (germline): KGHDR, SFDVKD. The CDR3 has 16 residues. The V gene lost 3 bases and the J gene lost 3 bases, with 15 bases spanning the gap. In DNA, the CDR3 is TGTGCCACCAGTGATGACACACAATATAAAACAGATACGCAGTATTTT. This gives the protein CATSDDTQYKTDTQYF.

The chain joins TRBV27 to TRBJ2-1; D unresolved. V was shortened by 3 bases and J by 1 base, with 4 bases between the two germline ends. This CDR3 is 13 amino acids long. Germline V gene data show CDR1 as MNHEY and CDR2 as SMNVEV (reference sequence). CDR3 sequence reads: CASSLRSYNEQFF. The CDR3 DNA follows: TGTGCCAGCAGTTTGAGGTCCTACAATGAGCAGTTCTTC.

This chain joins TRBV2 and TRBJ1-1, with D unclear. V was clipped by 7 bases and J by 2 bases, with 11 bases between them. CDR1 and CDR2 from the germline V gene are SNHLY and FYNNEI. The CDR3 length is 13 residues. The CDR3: CASTPVRNTEAFF. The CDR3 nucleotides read TGTGCCAGCACCCCTGTGCGCAACACTGAAGCTTTCTTT. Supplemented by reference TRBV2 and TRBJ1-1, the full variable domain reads EPEVTQTPSHQVTQMGQEVILRCVPISNHLYFYWYRQILGQKVEFLVSFYNNEISEKSEIFDDQFSVERPDGSNFTLKIRSTKLEDSAMYFCASTPVRNTEAFFGQGTRLTVV.

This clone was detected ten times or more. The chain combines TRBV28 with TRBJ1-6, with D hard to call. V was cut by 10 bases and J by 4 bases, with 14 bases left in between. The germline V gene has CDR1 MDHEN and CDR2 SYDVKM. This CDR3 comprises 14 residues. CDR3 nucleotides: TGTGCCATCCAAGTGGGCGGGTATAATTCACCCCTCCACTTT. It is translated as CAIQVGGYNSPLHF.

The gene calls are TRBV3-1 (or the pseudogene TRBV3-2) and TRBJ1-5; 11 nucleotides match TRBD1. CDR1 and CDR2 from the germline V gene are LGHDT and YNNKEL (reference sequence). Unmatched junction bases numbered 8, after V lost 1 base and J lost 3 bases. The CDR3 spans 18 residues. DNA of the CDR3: TGTGCCAGCAGCCAAGGGACAGGGGGCGCCCCGGTCAATCAGCCCCAGCATTTT. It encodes CASSQGTGGAPVNQPQHF.

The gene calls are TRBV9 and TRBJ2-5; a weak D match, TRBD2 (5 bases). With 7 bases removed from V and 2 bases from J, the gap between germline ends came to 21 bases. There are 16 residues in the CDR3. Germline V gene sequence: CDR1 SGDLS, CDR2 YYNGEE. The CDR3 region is CASSYGGGSHQETQYF. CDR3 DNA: TGTGCCAGCTCCTATGGAGGTGGGAGCCATCAAGAGACCCAGTACTTC.

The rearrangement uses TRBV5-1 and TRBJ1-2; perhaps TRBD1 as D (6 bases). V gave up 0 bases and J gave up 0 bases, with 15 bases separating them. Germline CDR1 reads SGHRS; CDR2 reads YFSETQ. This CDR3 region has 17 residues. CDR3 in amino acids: CASSLGIRDTSNYGYTF. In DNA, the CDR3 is TGCGCCAGCAGCTTGGGGATACGGGACACTTCTAACTATGGCTACACCTTC.

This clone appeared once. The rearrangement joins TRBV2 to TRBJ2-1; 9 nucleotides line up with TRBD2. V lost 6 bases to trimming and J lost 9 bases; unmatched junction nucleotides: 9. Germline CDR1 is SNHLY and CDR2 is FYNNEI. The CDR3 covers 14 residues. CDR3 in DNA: TGTGCCAGCAGACTAACCGGGACTAGCATTGAGCAGTTCTTC. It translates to CASRLTGTSIEQFF.

CDR3 sequence: CASSPLSSYNSPLHF. The CDR3 bases are TGTGCCAGCAGCCCTCTAAGCTCCTATAATTCACCCCTCCACTTT. The rearrangement joins TRBV11-2 to TRBJ1-6; no clear D gene. Germline lookup yields CDR1 SGHAT and CDR2 FQNNGV. With 5 bases removed from V and 0 bases from J, the gap between germline ends came to 8 bases. The CDR3 sequence is 15 residues long.

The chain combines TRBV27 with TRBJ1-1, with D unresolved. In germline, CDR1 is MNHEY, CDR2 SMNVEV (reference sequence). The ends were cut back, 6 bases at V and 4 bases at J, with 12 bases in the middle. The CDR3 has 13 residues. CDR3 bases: TGTGCCAGCAGCCGACAATTCGTCACTGAAGCTTTCTTT. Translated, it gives CASSRQFVTEAFF.

In DNA form, the CDR3 reads TGTGCCAGCAGCTTAGTTCTCCAGGGTCACTATGGCTACACCTTC. Encoded protein: CASSLVLQGHYGYTF. This chain connects TRBV7-8 to TRBJ1-2, with TRBD1 as a possible D gene (5 bases). Between the trimmed V and J ends, which lost 1 base and 3 bases, there was a span of 12 bases. The CDR3 has 15 amino acids. Germline CDR1 reads SGHVS; CDR2 reads FQNEAQ.

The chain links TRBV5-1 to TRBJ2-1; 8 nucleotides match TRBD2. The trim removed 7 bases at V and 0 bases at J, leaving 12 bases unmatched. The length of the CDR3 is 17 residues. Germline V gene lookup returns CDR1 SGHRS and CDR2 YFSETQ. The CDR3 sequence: CASSDREGPPSYNEQFF. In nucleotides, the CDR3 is TGCGCCAGCTCCGACCGGGAGGGCCCTCCCTCCTACAATGAGCAGTTCTTC.

CDR3 nucleotides: TGCGCCAGCAGCTCGGGACAGGGTTCGAGTTCACCCCTCCACTTT. The encoded protein is CASSSGQGSSSPLHF. The rearrangement links TRBV5-1 to TRBJ1-6; 9 bases are shared with TRBD1. CDR1 and CDR2 from the germline V gene are SGHRS and YFSETQ. J was trimmed by 9 bases and V by 3 bases; bases with no gene match: 7. This CDR3 region has 15 residues.

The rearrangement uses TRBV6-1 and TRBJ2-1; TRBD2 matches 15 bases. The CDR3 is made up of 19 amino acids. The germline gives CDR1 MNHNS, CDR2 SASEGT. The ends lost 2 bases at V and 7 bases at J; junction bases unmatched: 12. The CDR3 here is CASSEIWQGLAGGGNEQFF. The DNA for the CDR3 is TGTGCCAGCAGTGAAATATGGCAGGGACTAGCGGGAGGAGGTAATGAGCAGTTCTTC.

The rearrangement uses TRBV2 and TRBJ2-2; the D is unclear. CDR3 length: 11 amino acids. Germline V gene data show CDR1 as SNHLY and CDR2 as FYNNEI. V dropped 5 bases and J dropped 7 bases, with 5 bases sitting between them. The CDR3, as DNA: TGTGCCAGCAGTCTGTTCGGGGAGCTGTTTTTT. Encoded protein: CASSLFGELFF.

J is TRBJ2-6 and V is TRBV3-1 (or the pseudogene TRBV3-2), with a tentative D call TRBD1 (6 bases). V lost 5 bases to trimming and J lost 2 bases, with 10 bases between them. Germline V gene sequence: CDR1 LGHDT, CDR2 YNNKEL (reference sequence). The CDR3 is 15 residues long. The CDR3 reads CASSSRGAGANVLTF. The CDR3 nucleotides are TGTGCCAGCAGCTCCAGGGGTGCTGGGGCCAACGTCCTGACTTTC.

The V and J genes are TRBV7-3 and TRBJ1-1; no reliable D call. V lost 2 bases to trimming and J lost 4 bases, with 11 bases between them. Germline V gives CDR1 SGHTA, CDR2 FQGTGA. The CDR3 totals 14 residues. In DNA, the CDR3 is TGTGCCAGCAGCTTAGGCGGGGATATCACTGAAGCTTTCTTT. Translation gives CASSLGGDITEAFF. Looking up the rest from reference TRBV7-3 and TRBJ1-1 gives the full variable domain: GAGVSQTPSNKVTEKGKYVELRCDPISGHTALYWYRQSLGQGPEFLIYFQGTGAADDSGLPNDRFFAVRPEGSVSTLKIQRTERGDSAVYLCASSLGGDITEAFFGQGTRLTVV.

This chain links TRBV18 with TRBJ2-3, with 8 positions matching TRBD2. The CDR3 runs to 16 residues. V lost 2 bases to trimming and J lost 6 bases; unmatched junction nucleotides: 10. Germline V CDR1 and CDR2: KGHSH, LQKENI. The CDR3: CASSPNSGTSADTQYF. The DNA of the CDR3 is TGTGCCAGCTCACCAAATAGCGGGACCTCGGCCGATACGCAGTATTTT.

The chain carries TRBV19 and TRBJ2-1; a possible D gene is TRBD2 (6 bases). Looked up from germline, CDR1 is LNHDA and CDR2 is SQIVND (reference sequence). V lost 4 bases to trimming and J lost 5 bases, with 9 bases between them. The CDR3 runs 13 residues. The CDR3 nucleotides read TGTGCCAGTAGTAGGGACTCGAACAATGAGCAGTTCTTC. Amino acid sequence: CASSRDSNNEQFF.

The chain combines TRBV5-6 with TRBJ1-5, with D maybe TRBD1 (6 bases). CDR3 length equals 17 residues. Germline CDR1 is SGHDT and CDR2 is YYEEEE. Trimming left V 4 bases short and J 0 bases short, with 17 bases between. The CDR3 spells CASSRRGALYSNQPQHF. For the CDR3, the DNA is TGTGCCAGCAGCCGGCGGGGGGCCCTCTATAGCAATCAGCCCCAGCATTTT.

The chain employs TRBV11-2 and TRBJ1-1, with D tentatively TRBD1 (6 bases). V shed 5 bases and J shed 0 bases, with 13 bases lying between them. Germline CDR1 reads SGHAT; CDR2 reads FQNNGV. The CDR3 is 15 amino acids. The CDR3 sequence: CASSIGTSLNTEAFF. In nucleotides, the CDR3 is TGTGCCAGCAGCATCGGGACATCTCTGAACACTGAAGCTTTCTTT.

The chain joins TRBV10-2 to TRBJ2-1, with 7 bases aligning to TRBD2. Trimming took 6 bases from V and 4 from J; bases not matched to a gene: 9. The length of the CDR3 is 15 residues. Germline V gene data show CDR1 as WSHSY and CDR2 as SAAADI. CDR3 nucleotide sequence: TGCGCCAGCAGCCCTACTAGCGCTGAATACAATGAGCAGTTCTTC. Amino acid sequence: CASSPTSAEYNEQFF.

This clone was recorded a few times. The CDR3 nucleotides are TGCGCCAGCAGCCGAATGACAGCTTCTGGAAACACCATATATTTT. This sequence encodes CASSRMTASGNTIYF. The chain employs TRBV4-1 and TRBJ1-3; maybe TRBD1 (5 bases). Germline CDR1 MGHRA, CDR2 YSYEKL. Trimming pared 4 bases from V and 1 base from J, leaving 11 bases between. This CDR3 comprises 15 residues.

The CDR3 bases are TGTGCCATCAGTGAGCAGGGGTTAAACACTGAAGCTTTCTTT. Protein sequence: CAISEQGLNTEAFF. The genes are TRBV10-3 and TRBJ1-1, with D tentatively TRBD1 (6 bases). Germline values: CDR1 ENHRY, CDR2 SYGVKD. V was pared by 2 bases and J by 2 bases, with 9 bases between. The CDR3 sequence is 14 residues long.

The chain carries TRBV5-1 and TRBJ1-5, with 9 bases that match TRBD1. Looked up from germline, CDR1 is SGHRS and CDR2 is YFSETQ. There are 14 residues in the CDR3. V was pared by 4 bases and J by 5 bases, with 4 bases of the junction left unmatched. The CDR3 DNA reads TGCGCCAGCAGCCCGGGGGACAGGGATCAGCCCCAGCATTTT. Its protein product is CASSPGDRDQPQHF. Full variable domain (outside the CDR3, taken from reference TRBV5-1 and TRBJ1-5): KAGVTQTPRYLIKTRGQQVTLSCSPISGHRSVSWYQQTPGQGLQFLFEYFSETQRNKGNFPGRFSGRQFSNSRSEMNVSTLELGDSALYLCASSPGDRDQPQHFGDGTRLSIL.

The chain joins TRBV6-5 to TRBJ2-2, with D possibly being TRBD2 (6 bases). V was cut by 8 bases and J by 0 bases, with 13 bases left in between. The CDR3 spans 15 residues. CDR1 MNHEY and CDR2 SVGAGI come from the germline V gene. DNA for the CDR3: TGTGCCAGCCTAGGGCGCGGGACGAACACCGGGGAGCTGTTTTTT. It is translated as CASLGRGTNTGELFF.

The CDR3 here is CASSDLGAGHTEAFF. The CDR3 nucleotides read TGTGCCAGCAGCGACCTTGGGGCAGGACACACTGAAGCTTTCTTT. The V call is TRBV9, the J call TRBJ1-1; a possible D gene is TRBD1 (5 bases). Germline values: CDR1 SGDLS, CDR2 YYNGEE. Between the trimmed V and J ends, which lost 3 bases and 3 bases, there was a span of 15 bases. This CDR3 spans 15 amino acids. Using reference TRBV9 and TRBJ1-1 for the parts outside the CDR3, the full variable domain is DSGVTQTPKHLITATGQRVTLRCSPRSGDLSVYWYQQSLDQGLQFLIQYYNGEERAKGNILERFSAQQFPDLHSELNLSSLELGDSALYFCASSDLGAGHTEAFFGQGTRLTVV.